The source of this T cell receptor (beta chain) is a study of blood T cells in healthy people across ages. Study details: About one barcoded beta molecule was captured per two T cells (by template switching).

CDR1 and CDR2 from the germline V gene are MNHEY and SVGAGI. The CDR3 covers 14 residues. The use of a sample-barcoded 5' primer and a J-beta primer mix characterized a second PCR of roughly 6 to 11 cycles. TCRdb used MiXCR to reprocess the 5' RACE reads, holding one entry per CDR3 protein. Among some 1,800,000 distinct CDR3 sequences listed, 39% were seen once. This clonotype was detected a few times. Sequence at one end of the junction differs from germline and may be a read error. The TCR sequence derives from a human donor in good health. This chain links TRBV6-5 with TRBJ2-5; 13 bases line up with TRBD2. The sample was blood. CDR3 loop: CASSSGTSGEIQYF. DNA of the CDR3: TGTGCCAGCAGTTCCGGGACTAGCGGGGAGATCCAGTACTTC.